Listed below are T cell receptor beta chains from one sample, sequenced in a study of OX40 agonist ivuxolimab in advanced cancers. Generated by immunoSEQ multiplex PCR, the TCRdb table keeps only in-frame clones and is missing some. The top ten clones hold around 7% of a sample with approximately 80,000 clones, around 90% of them seen once. The source material was CD4+ or CD8+ T cells sorted from blood, sampled in a trial of the OX40 agonist ivuxolimab. These receptors all stem from an adult with an advanced solid tumor such as melanoma, head and neck, liver or kidney cancer. CDR3s include the opening cysteine and the closing phenylalanine or tryptophan. A D gene is named only where the DNA matches it firmly.

J gene | D gene | V gene | CDR3 protein
TRBJ1-3 | . | TRBV6-5 | CASSVSRTSGNTIYF
TRBJ2-1 | . | TRBV6-1 | CASTRLVLREQFF
TRBJ2-5 | TRBD2 | TRBV18 | CASSPRGLPQETQYF
TRBJ1-2 | TRBD1 | TRBV30 | CAWNLGTGLGYGYTF
TRBJ2-4 | TRBD1 | TRBV28 | CASTGGQRSGDIQYF
TRBJ2-3 | TRBD2 | TRBV5-6 | CASSLRLAPDTQYF
TRBJ2-7 | TRBD2 | TRBV30 | CAWSVLLGLAVEQYF
TRBJ2-7 | . | TRBV30 | CAWSSLQSEQYF
TRBJ2-2 | . | TRBV19 | CASRREAGELFF
TRBJ2-2 | . | TRBV28 | CASKRQGNTGELFF
TRBJ2-3 | . | TRBV9 | CASSLRAGFSTDTQYF
TRBJ2-1 | TRBD1 | TRBV11-2 | CASSLAWDRINEQFF
TRBJ2-1 | TRBD1 | TRBV7-8 | CASSLEKGAGEQFF
TRBJ1-2 | . | TRBV1 | CTRRGTDYGYTF
TRBJ1-5 | TRBD1 | TRBV5-1 | CASSLRQGDQPQHF